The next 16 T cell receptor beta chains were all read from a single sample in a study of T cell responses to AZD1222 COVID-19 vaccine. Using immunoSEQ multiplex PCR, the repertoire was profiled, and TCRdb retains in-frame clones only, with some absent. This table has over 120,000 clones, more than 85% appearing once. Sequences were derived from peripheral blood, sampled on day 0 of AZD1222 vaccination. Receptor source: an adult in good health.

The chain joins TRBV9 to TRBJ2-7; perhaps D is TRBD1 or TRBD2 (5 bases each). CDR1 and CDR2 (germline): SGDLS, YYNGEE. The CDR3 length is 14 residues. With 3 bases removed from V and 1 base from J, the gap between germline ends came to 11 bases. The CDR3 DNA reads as TGTGCCAGCAGCGCTGACGGGGCTTCCTACGAGCAGTACTTC. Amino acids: CASSADGASYEQYF.

The CDR3 DNA is TGTGCCAGTAGTATCGACCAGGGGCGGCCCGGGGAGCTGTTTTTT. Its translation: CASSIDQGRPGELFF. The gene calls are TRBV19 and TRBJ2-2, with D possibly matching TRBD1 (6 bases). CDR1 and CDR2 (germline): LNHDA, SQIVND (reference sequence). Trimming stripped 3 bases from V and 6 bases from J, with 14 bases between. This CDR3 is built from 15 residues.

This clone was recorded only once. The CDR3 bases are TGTGCCAGCTCACCACGGGGTGCCCTCCCAGGGGACAATGAGCAGTTCTTC. Translated, it gives CASSPRGALPGDNEQFF. This chain links TRBV18 with TRBJ2-1, with D possibly TRBD1 on 6 matching bases. CDR3 size: 17 residues. V was shortened by 1 base and J by 5 bases, with 18 bases between the two germline ends. Germline V CDR1 and CDR2: KGHSH, LQKENI. Drawing the rest from reference TRBV18 and TRBJ2-1, the complete variable domain is NAGVMQNPRHLVRRRGQEARLRCSPMKGHSHVYWYRQLPEEGLKFMVYLQKENIIDESGMPKERFSAEFPKEGPSILRIQQVVRGDSAAYFCASSPRGALPGDNEQFFGPGTRLTVL.

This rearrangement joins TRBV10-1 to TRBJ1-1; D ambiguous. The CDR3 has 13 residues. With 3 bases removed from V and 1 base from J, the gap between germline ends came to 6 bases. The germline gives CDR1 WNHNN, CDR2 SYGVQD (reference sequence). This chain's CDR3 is CASSEIWNTEAFF. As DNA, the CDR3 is TGCGCCAGCAGTGAAATATGGAACACTGAAGCTTTCTTT.

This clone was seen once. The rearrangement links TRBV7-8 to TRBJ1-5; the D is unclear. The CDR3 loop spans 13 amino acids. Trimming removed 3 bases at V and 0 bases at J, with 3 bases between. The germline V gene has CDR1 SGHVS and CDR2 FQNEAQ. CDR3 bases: TGTGCCAGCAGCTTGCATAGCAATCAGCCCCAGCATTTT. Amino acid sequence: CASSLHSNQPQHF. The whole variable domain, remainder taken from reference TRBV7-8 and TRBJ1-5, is GAGVSQSPRYKVAKRGQDVALRCDPISGHVSLFWYQQALGQGPEFLTYFQNEAQLDKSGLPSDRFFAERPEGSVSTLKIQRTQQEDSAVYLCASSLHSNQPQHFGDGTRLSIL.

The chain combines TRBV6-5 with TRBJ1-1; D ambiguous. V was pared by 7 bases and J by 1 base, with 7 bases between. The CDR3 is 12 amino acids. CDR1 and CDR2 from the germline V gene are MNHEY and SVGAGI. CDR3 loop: CASKAPNTEAFF. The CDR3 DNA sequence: TGTGCCAGCAAGGCCCCGAACACTGAAGCTTTCTTT.

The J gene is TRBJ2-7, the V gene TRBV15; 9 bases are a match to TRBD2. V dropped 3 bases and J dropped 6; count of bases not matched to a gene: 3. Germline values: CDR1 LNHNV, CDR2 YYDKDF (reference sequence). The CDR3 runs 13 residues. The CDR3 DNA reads TGTGCCACCAGCAGGGTTAGCGGGAGCGAGCAGTACTTC. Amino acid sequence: CATSRVSGSEQYF.

CDR3 bases: TGTGCCAGCAGCTTAGATCCGGGGCGGGAGCAGTACTTC. Residues: CASSLDPGREQYF. The chain joins TRBV11-2 to TRBJ2-7; either TRBD1 or TRBD2 may fit D (5 bases each). CDR3 size: 13 residues. V was shortened by 0 bases and J by 7 bases, with 10 bases between the two germline ends. Germline assignment: CDR1 SGHAT and CDR2 FQNNGV.

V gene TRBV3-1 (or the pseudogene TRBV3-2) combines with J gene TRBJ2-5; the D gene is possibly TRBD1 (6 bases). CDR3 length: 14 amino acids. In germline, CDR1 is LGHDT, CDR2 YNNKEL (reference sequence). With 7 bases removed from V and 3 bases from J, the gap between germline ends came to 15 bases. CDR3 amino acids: CASTTGFGKETQYF. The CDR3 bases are TGTGCCAGCACCACAGGGTTCGGCAAAGAGACCCAGTACTTC.

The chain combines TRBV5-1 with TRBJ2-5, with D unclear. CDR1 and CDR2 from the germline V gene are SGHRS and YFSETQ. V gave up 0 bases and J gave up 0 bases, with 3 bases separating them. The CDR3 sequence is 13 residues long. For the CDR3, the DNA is TGCGCCAGCAGCTTGGGCAACCAAGAGACCCAGTACTTC. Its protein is CASSLGNQETQYF.

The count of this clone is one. CDR3 in DNA: TGTGCCACCCTAGAGGGGGCGAGCTACACCTTC. This gives the protein CATLEGASYTF. The chain recombines TRBV27 with TRBJ1-2, with TRBD1 identical over 7 bases. The ends lost 10 bases at V and 9 bases at J; junction bases unmatched: 8. CDR1 is MNHEY and CDR2 is SMNVEV in the germline V gene (reference sequence). There are 11 residues in the CDR3.

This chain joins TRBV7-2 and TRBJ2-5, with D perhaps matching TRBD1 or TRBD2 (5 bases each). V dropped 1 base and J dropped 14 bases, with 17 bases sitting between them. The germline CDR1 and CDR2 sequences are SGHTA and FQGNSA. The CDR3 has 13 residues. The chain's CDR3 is CASSLELTRDPYF. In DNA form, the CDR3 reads TGTGCCAGCAGCTTAGAACTTACGAGGGACCCCTACTTC. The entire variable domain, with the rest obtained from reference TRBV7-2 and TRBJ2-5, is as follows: GAGVSQSPSNKVTEKGKDVELRCDPISGHTALYWYRQSLGQGLEFLIYFQGNSAPDKSGLPSDRFSAERTGGSVSTLTIQRTQQEDSAVYLCASSLELTRDPYFGPGTRLLVL.

The CDR3 DNA reads TGTGCCACCAGCCGGGGACAGGGGGCATGGAACGAGCAGTACTTC. Protein sequence: CATSRGQGAWNEQYF. The rearrangement joins TRBV15 to TRBJ2-7; TRBD1 matches at 12 bases. V shed 5 bases, J shed 5 bases, and the junction held 7 bases outside the gene matches. The germline CDR1 and CDR2 sequences are LNHNV and YYDKDF (reference sequence). The CDR3 has 15 residues.

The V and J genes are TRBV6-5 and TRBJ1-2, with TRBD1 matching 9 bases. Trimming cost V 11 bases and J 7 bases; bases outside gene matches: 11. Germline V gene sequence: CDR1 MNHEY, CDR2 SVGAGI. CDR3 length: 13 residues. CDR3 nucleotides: TGTGCCGGGGAATACAGGGGGCGCGGTGGCTACACCTTC. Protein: CAGEYRGRGGYTF.

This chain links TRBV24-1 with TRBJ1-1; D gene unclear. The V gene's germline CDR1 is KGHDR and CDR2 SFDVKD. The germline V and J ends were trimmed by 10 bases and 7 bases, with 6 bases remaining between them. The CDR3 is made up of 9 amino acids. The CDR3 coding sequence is TGTGCCACGTCAAATGAAGCTTTCTTT. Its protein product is CATSNEAFF.

CDR3 amino acids: CASSYSQDAPYEQYF. The DNA of the CDR3 is TGTGCCAGCAGTTACTCGCAGGATGCTCCCTACGAGCAGTACTTC. The chain recombines TRBV6-5 with TRBJ2-7; D unclear. Trimming stripped 0 bases from V and 2 bases from J, with 11 bases between. The length of the CDR3 is 15 residues. The germline V gene has CDR1 MNHEY and CDR2 SVGAGI.